This TCR beta chain came from a study of blood T cell repertoires in COVID-19. For the study at large: Samples came from the United States, Italy and Spain, spanning acute and convalescent COVID-19. Sources were T cells, B-cell-depleted T cells, or PBMCs; the material itself was cDNA or gDNA.

In the authors' methods: Estimated nucleated cell counts came from reference gene primer amplification. Produced via immunoSEQ multiplex PCR; TCRdb's table is partial and in-frame only. V and J calls and clone size come straight from that table; D and trimming were deduced from the DNA. The sample records about 320,000 clones, approximately 82% being singletons. The V gene lost 2 bases and the J gene lost 1 base, with 10 bases spanning the gap. Looked up from germline, CDR1 is KGHDR and CDR2 is SFDVKD. This CDR3 is built from 15 residues. The sample consisted of peripheral blood. The rearrangement links TRBV24-1 to TRBJ2-5, with D possibly matching TRBD1 (5 bases). The sequence was obtained from a woman aged 50 to 65 with acute or convalescent COVID-19. Here the CDR3 DNA reads TGTGCCACCAGTGATTCCTCGACAGTCCAAGAGACCCAGTACTTC. It codes for CATSDSSTVQETQYF.